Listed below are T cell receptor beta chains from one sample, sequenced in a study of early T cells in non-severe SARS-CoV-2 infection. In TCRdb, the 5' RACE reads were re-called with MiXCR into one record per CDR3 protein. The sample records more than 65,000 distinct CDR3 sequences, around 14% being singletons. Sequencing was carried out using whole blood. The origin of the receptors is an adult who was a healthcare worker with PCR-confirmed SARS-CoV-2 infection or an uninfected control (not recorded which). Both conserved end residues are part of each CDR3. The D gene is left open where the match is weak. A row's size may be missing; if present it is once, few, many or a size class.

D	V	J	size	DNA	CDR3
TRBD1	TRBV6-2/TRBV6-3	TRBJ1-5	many	TGTGCCAGCAGTTCCAGACAGGGGGCGGGCAATCAGCCCCAGCATTTT	CASSSRQGAGNQPQHF
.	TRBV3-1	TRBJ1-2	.	TGTGCCAGCAGCCAAGATTTACCGGGGAGCGTCTGGTATGGCTACACCTTC	CASSQDLPGSVWYGYTF
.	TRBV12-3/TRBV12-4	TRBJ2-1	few	TGTGCCAGCAGTTTAGTATTCAATGAGCAGTTCTTC	CASSLVFNEQFF
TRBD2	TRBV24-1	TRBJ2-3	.	TGTGCCACCAGTGACGACGGACTAGCGGGAGGGAGCACAGATACGCAGTATTTT	CATSDDGLAGGSTDTQYF
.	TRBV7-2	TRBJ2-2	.	TGTGCCAGCAGAACGACGGCAAACACCGGGGAGCTGTTTTTT	CASRTTANTGELFF
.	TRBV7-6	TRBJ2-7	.	TGTGCCAGCAGCTCCCAGCAGACAGCGAGCTACGAGCAGTACTTC	CASSSQQTASYEQYF
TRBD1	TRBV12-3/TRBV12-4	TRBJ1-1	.	TGTGCCAGCAGGGAAGAGACAGGGATGAACACTGAAGCTTTCTTT	CASREETGMNTEAFF
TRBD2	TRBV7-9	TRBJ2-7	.	TGTGCCAGCAGCTTTAGCGGGAGGTACGAGCAGTACTTC	CASSFSGRYEQYF
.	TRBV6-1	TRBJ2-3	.	TGTGCCAGTCCCGGGGGCGGGAGCACAGATACGCAGTATTTT	CASPGGGSTDTQYF
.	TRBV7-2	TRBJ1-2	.	TGTGCCAGCAGCTTAGGGCTCGAGAAAGGCTACACCTTC	CASSLGLEKGYTF
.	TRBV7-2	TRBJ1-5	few	TGTGCCAGCAGCTTAAGCCCCCATCAGCCCCAGCATTTT	CASSLSPHQPQHF
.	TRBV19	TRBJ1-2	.	TGTGCCAGCCAACCGGGACCTACTAACTATGGCTACACCTTC	CASQPGPTNYGYTF
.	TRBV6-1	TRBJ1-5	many	TGTGCCAGCAGAATAGGAGCGGCGATTCAGCCCCAGCATTTT	CASRIGAAIQPQHF
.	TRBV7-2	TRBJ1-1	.	TGTGCCAGCAGCTCCGCTCTCGAAGCTTTCTTT	CASSSALEAFF
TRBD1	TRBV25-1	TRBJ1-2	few	TGTGCCAGCAGTGAGGGGACAGGCTATGGCTACACCTTC	CASSEGTGYGYTF
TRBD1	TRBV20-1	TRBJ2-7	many	TGCAGTGCCAGAATTACAGGGGGTGTCCTCGAGCAGTACTTC	CSARITGGVLEQYF
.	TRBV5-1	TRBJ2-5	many	TGCGCCAGCAGCTTCCAGACAGGAGCCAATGAAGAGACCCAGTACTTC	CASSFQTGANEETQYF
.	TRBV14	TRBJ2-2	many	TGTGCCAGCAGCCAACGGTCGTACACCGGGGAGCTGTTTTTT	CASSQRSYTGELFF
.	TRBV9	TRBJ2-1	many	TGTGCCAGCAGCGGGGATGAGCAGTTCTTC	CASSGDEQFF
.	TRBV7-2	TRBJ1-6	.	TGTGCCAGCAGCAAAACCGGGACCGATAATTCACCCCTCCACTTT	CASSKTGTDNSPLHF
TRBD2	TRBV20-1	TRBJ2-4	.	TGCAGTGCGGCTAGCGGGAGGGCCTCGGGCAAAAACATTCAGTACTTC	CSAASGRASGKNIQYF
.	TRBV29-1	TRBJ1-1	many	TGCAGCGTTGAAGCGGGCATGAACACTGAAGCTTTCTTT	CSVEAGMNTEAFF
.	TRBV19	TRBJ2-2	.	TGTGCCACCAATCGGGGGATGGGCACCGGGGAGCTGTTTTTT	CATNRGMGTGELFF
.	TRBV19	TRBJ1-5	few	TGTGCCAGCTCAGGGGCCGGACTCCTTGGGAGCAATCAGCCCCAGCATTTT	CASSGAGLLGSNQPQHF
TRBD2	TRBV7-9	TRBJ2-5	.	TGTGCCAGCAGCGGCGGGGGACGGGAAGAGACCCAGTACTTC	CASSGGGREETQYF
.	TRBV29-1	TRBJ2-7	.	TGCAGCGTCATACTAGCACGAACCACCTACGAGCAGTACTTC	CSVILARTTYEQYF
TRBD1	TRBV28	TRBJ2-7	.	TGTGCCAGCAGTTGGAGGGGGACAGGGTCCTACGAGCAGTACTTC	CASSWRGTGSYEQYF
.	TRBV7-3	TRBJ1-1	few	TGTGCCAGCAGCTTAACGGGCCTCGAGGGAGCTTTCTTT	CASSLTGLEGAFF
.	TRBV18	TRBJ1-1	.	TGTGCCAGCTCACCTACGGGTCAGAACACTGAAGCTTTCTTT	CASSPTGQNTEAFF
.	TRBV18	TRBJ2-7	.	TGTGCCAGCTCGCGCGACAAGGGCCTCGCCTACGAGCAGTACTTC	CASSRDKGLAYEQYF
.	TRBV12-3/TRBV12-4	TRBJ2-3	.	TGTGCCAGCAGTACGGCGGGGGCAAAAGATACGCAGTATTTT	CASSTAGAKDTQYF
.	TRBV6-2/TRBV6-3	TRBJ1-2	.	TGTGCCAGCAGCCTCTCTGGAGCGCCCGGCTACACCTTC	CASSLSGAPGYTF
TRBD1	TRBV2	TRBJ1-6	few	TGTGCCAGCATATACGGGACAGGGGCTTTAGATTCACCCCTCCACTTT	CASIYGTGALDSPLHF
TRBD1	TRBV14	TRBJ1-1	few	TGTGCCAGCAGCCAGCGGGGCATGACAGGGGGAGGTGAAGCTTTCTTT	CASSQRGMTGGGEAFF
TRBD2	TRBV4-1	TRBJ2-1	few	TGCGCCAGCGGAGATGCGGGACTAGCTGGGTCGGGAGAGCAGTTCTTC	CASGDAGLAGSGEQFF
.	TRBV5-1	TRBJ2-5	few	TGCGCCAGCAGCTTGGACGCCCGAGAGACCCAGTACTTC	CASSLDARETQYF
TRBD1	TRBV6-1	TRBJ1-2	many	TGTGCCAGCAGTTCGACAGGGGGCTTCGTCTATGGCTACACCTTC	CASSSTGGFVYGYTF
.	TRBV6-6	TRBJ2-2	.	TGTGCCAGCATGTTGAGTCGGAACACCGGGGAGCTGTTTTTT	CASMLSRNTGELFF
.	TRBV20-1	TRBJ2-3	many	TGCAGTGCTAGTTCCGTGGGCACAGATACGCAGTATTTT	CSASSVGTDTQYF
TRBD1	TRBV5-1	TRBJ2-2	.	TGCGCCAGCAGCTTCATCGGGACAGGGGGCACCGGGGAGCTGTTTTTT	CASSFIGTGGTGELFF
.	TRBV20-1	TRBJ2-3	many	TGCAGTCCACGCGACCCGTACGCCACAGATACGCAGTATTTT	CSPRDPYATDTQYF
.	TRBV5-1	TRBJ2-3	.	TGCGCCAGCAGCTTGGTTCCAACTAGCACAGATACGCAGTATTTT	CASSLVPTSTDTQYF
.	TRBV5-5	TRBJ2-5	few	TGTGCCAGCAGCTTGGATAGGGGCAGACAAGAGACCCAGTACTTC	CASSLDRGRQETQYF
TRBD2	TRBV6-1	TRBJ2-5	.	TGTGCCAGCAGTGAAGCCGTCGCGGGGGGTCGAGAGACCCAGTACTTC	CASSEAVAGGRETQYF
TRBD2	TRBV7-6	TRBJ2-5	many	TGTGCCAGCAGCCCCCCACGACTAGCGGGACTCCTCCAAGAGACCCAGTACTTC	CASSPPRLAGLLQETQYF
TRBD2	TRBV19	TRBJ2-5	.	TGTGCCAGTAGTATAGTACTTGGGGCTAGCGGGGGACAAGAGACCCAGTACTTC	CASSIVLGASGGQETQYF
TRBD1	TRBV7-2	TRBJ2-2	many	TGTGCCAGCAGTTGGGACAGGTACACCGGGGAGCTGTTTTTT	CASSWDRYTGELFF
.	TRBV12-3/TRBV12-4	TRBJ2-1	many	TGTGCCAGCAGCCCGCGAGTCTACAATGAGCAGTTCTTC	CASSPRVYNEQFF
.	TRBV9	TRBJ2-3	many	TGTGCCAGCAGCGTACTGGGGGGGGCCACCACAGATACGCAGTATTTT	CASSVLGGATTDTQYF
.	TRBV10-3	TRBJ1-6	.	TGTGCCATCAGTGGATTCGGGGTAGGCTCACCCCTCCACTTT	CAISGFGVGSPLHF
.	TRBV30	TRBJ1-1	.	TGTGCCTGGCTCTGGAGTGGTGCCGCTTTCTTT	CAWLWSGAAFF
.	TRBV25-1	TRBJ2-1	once	TGTGCCAGCACTTTTCAAGGAACCTTCTACAATGAGCAGTTCTTC	CASTFQGTFYNEQFF
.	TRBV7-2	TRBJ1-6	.	TGTGCCAGCAGCTTTAGGGGCGCAGCCACATCACCCCTCCACTTT	CASSFRGAATSPLHF